A selection of T cell receptor beta chains follows, all from one sample in a study of T cells after somatic rescue of genetic block. TCRdb's table, derived via immunoSEQ multiplex PCR, lists solely in-frame clones and lacks some. In the table there are 85,000 to 100,000 clones, 75% to 90% of which are singletons. Specimen: peripheral blood mononuclear cells (PBMCs). All receptors come from a woman in her late teens or twenties. Each CDR3 is given with its conserved first and last residue. Fields, in order: clone size, D gene, J gene, V gene, CDR3 DNA, CDR3 protein. D genes are given only for firm matches. Clone size is shown for a subset of rows, as once, few, many or a class of expanded clone.

clone size: -; D gene: -; J gene: TRBJ1-3; V gene: TRBV7-6; CDR3 DNA: TGTGCCAGCAGCTCCCGGACAGGAAACACCATATATTTT; CDR3 protein: CASSSRTGNTIYF
clone size: -; D gene: TRBD2; J gene: TRBJ2-1; V gene: TRBV7-9; CDR3 DNA: TGTGCCAGCAGCCTAGGGACTAGCGGGAGCATGGGTGAGCAGTTCTTC; CDR3 protein: CASSLGTSGSMGEQFF
clone size: once; D gene: -; J gene: TRBJ2-3; V gene: TRBV6-1; CDR3 DNA: TGTGCCAGCAGTGCTGTCGTGTCTGCGCAGTATTTT; CDR3 protein: CASSAVVSAQYF
clone size: -; D gene: -; J gene: TRBJ2-2; V gene: TRBV6-1; CDR3 DNA: TGTGCCAGCAGTTTCCGGGAAGTGGCGGGCGGGGAGCTGTTTTTT; CDR3 protein: CASSFREVAGGELFF
clone size: few; D gene: -; J gene: TRBJ1-2; V gene: TRBV2; CDR3 DNA: TGTGCCAGCAGCGAATACGGCTACACCTTC; CDR3 protein: CASSEYGYTF
clone size: few; D gene: TRBD1; J gene: TRBJ2-7; V gene: TRBV27; CDR3 DNA: TGTGCCAGCAGTTCCATTTGGACAGGGTGGGAGCAGTACTTC; CDR3 protein: CASSSIWTGWEQYF
clone size: -; D gene: TRBD2; J gene: TRBJ2-1; V gene: TRBV6-5; CDR3 DNA: TGTGCCAGCCGAAGGGGAGCTAGCGGGAAACCTGAGCAGTTCTTC; CDR3 protein: CASRRGASGKPEQFF
clone size: -; D gene: -; J gene: TRBJ1-5; V gene: TRBV5-1; CDR3 DNA: TGCGCCAGCAGCCCCGGAGCGGGACGGCAGCCCCAGCATTTT; CDR3 protein: CASSPGAGRQPQHF
clone size: -; D gene: -; J gene: TRBJ1-4; V gene: TRBV28; CDR3 DNA: TGTGCCAGCGGGACGGAAGCCGGCGATGAAAAACTGTTTTTT; CDR3 protein: CASGTEAGDEKLFF
clone size: -; D gene: -; J gene: TRBJ1-2; V gene: TRBV28; CDR3 DNA: TGTGCCAGCAGTCAAGGGGGGCCCGCTAACTATGGCTACACCTTC; CDR3 protein: CASSQGGPANYGYTF
clone size: -; D gene: TRBD1; J gene: TRBJ1-2; V gene: TRBV7-9; CDR3 DNA: TGTGCCAGCAGCCCCCCCGGGACAGAGTCTAACTATGGCTACACCTTC; CDR3 protein: CASSPPGTESNYGYTF
clone size: -; D gene: TRBD2; J gene: TRBJ2-1; V gene: TRBV11-2; CDR3 DNA: TGTGCCAGCAGCTCATTACCGGGACTAGCGGGCGACGAGCAGTTCTTC; CDR3 protein: CASSSLPGLAGDEQFF
clone size: -; D gene: TRBD1; J gene: TRBJ2-7; V gene: TRBV7-2; CDR3 DNA: TGTGCCAGCAGCTATCCGGGACAGGGTACCTACGAGCAGTACTTC; CDR3 protein: CASSYPGQGTYEQYF
clone size: -; D gene: TRBD1; J gene: TRBJ1-5; V gene: TRBV5-5; CDR3 DNA: TGTGCCAGCAGCTCCTTGACAGGGGGAGGCAATCAGCCCCAGCATTTT; CDR3 protein: CASSSLTGGGNQPQHF
clone size: -; D gene: TRBD2; J gene: TRBJ2-1; V gene: TRBV10-3; CDR3 DNA: TGTGCCATCACTAGCGGGAGGCCCCCCAATGAGCAGTTCTTC; CDR3 protein: CAITSGRPPNEQFF
clone size: -; D gene: TRBD2; J gene: TRBJ2-2; V gene: TRBV11-3; CDR3 DNA: TGTGCCAGCAGCGCGGGACTAGCGAACACCGGGGAGCTGTTTTTT; CDR3 protein: CASSAGLANTGELFF
clone size: -; D gene: TRBD2; J gene: TRBJ2-3; V gene: TRBV27; CDR3 DNA: TGTGCCAGCGGTCTAGCGGGAGAGTGGGGCACAGATACGCAGTATTTT; CDR3 protein: CASGLAGEWGTDTQYF
clone size: -; D gene: TRBD2; J gene: TRBJ2-1; V gene: TRBV5-1; CDR3 DNA: TGCGCCAGCAGCCCCGGCGGTAGCGGGGACAATGAGCAGTTCTTC; CDR3 protein: CASSPGGSGDNEQFF
clone size: -; D gene: -; J gene: TRBJ2-7; V gene: TRBV9; CDR3 DNA: TGTGCCAGCAGCGTAGAACGAGACACATCTTTCTACGAGCAGTACTTC; CDR3 protein: CASSVERDTSFYEQYF
clone size: -; D gene: TRBD1; J gene: TRBJ1-2; V gene: TRBV23-1; CDR3 DNA: TGCGCCAGCAGTCAAGAGCGGGACAGAATTGGAAACTATGGCTACACCTTC; CDR3 protein: CASSQERDRIGNYGYTF
clone size: -; D gene: -; J gene: TRBJ2-7; V gene: TRBV11-2; CDR3 DNA: TGTGCCAGCAGCTTAGAAGGGACAAGGAGCTACGAGCAGTACTTC; CDR3 protein: CASSLEGTRSYEQYF
clone size: -; D gene: -; J gene: TRBJ1-1; V gene: TRBV5-1; CDR3 DNA: TGCGCCAGCAGCTTGGTTTCAGGGGCGACAACTGAAGCTTTCTTT; CDR3 protein: CASSLVSGATTEAFF
clone size: once; D gene: TRBD1; J gene: TRBJ2-7; V gene: TRBV7-6; CDR3 DNA: TGTGCCAGCAGCCCCCATTGGGACAGGCAGTACGAGCAGTACTTC; CDR3 protein: CASSPHWDRQYEQYF
clone size: -; D gene: -; J gene: TRBJ1-5; V gene: TRBV6-5; CDR3 DNA: TGTGCCAGCAGTCCCTCGACAGTTAATCAGCCCCAGCATTTT; CDR3 protein: CASSPSTVNQPQHF
clone size: -; D gene: -; J gene: TRBJ1-5; V gene: TRBV11-2; CDR3 DNA: TGTGCCAGCAGCCCCGAGCGGAATCAGCCCCAGCATTTT; CDR3 protein: CASSPERNQPQHF
clone size: -; D gene: -; J gene: TRBJ2-6; V gene: TRBV5-1; CDR3 DNA: TGCGCCAGCAGCGGGGCGTCCCCTGGGGCCAACGTCCTGACTTTC; CDR3 protein: CASSGASPGANVLTF
clone size: -; D gene: -; J gene: TRBJ1-5; V gene: TRBV6-1; CDR3 DNA: TGTGCCAGCGACTGTGCAGGGGATAGCAATCAGCCCCAGCATTTT; CDR3 protein: CASDCAGDSNQPQHF
clone size: -; D gene: -; J gene: TRBJ1-2; V gene: TRBV7-8; CDR3 DNA: TGTGCCAGCAGCTTAGCCCAAGGGGACTATGGCTACACCTTC; CDR3 protein: CASSLAQGDYGYTF
clone size: -; D gene: -; J gene: TRBJ2-1; V gene: TRBV30; CDR3 DNA: TGTGCCTGGAGTCCCAACAGCGGGAATGAGCAGTTCTTC; CDR3 protein: CAWSPNSGNEQFF
clone size: -; D gene: -; J gene: TRBJ2-5; V gene: TRBV7-9; CDR3 DNA: TGTGCCATCCCCGGGACATTTCTTCAAGAGACCCAGTACTTC; CDR3 protein: CAIPGTFLQETQYF
clone size: once; D gene: TRBD2; J gene: TRBJ2-1; V gene: TRBV28; CDR3 DNA: TGTGCCAGCAGTCCACACCAGCGGGGTGAGCAGTTCTTC; CDR3 protein: CASSPHQRGEQFF
clone size: -; D gene: -; J gene: TRBJ1-6; V gene: TRBV28; CDR3 DNA: TGTGCCAGCAGTTCCCTCAGGATGTCCCTCCACTTT; CDR3 protein: CASSSLRMSLHF
clone size: -; D gene: -; J gene: TRBJ2-1; V gene: TRBV21-1; CDR3 DNA: TGTGCCAGCACCCTCAAAGAACGAGCGGGAGGGTACAATGAGCAGTTCTTC; CDR3 protein: CASTLKERAGGYNEQFF
clone size: -; D gene: -; J gene: TRBJ1-1; V gene: TRBV4-3; CDR3 DNA: TGCGCCAGCAGCCAAGATTGGGGGAGGGGGACTGAAGCTTTCTTT; CDR3 protein: CASSQDWGRGTEAFF
clone size: -; D gene: -; J gene: TRBJ2-7; V gene: TRBV2; CDR3 DNA: TGTGCCAGCAGCAAGGGACCGGGGGAGCAGTACTTC; CDR3 protein: CASSKGPGEQYF
clone size: -; D gene: TRBD2; J gene: TRBJ2-3; V gene: TRBV4-2; CDR3 DNA: TGTGCCAGCAGCCATGCCGCAGCGGGAGATTCGGATACGCAGTATTTT; CDR3 protein: CASSHAAAGDSDTQYF
clone size: few; D gene: TRBD1; J gene: TRBJ1-5; V gene: TRBV2; CDR3 DNA: TGTGCCAGCAGCCTTCGGGACAGCCAGGATCAGCCCCAGCATTTT; CDR3 protein: CASSLRDSQDQPQHF
clone size: -; D gene: -; J gene: TRBJ1-6; V gene: TRBV30; CDR3 DNA: TGTGCCTGGAGTGTACACAGGATTAATTCACCCCTCCACTTT; CDR3 protein: CAWSVHRINSPLHF
clone size: -; D gene: TRBD2; J gene: TRBJ2-3; V gene: TRBV2; CDR3 DNA: TGTGCCAGCAGCTCGGCGAGTCAGCTAGCGGGAGTTATAGATACGCAGTATTTT; CDR3 protein: CASSSASQLAGVIDTQYF
clone size: -; D gene: -; J gene: TRBJ1-4; V gene: TRBV7-9; CDR3 DNA: TGTGCCAGCAGCTCGTTAAGGGGGAGTCCTTTGGGGAATGAAAAACTGTTTTTT; CDR3 protein: CASSSLRGSPLGNEKLFF
clone size: -; D gene: -; J gene: TRBJ1-1; V gene: TRBV6-4; CDR3 DNA: TGTGCCAGCGCGGAGGAGGTGCACACTGAAGCTTTCTTT; CDR3 protein: CASAEEVHTEAFF
clone size: -; D gene: TRBD1; J gene: TRBJ2-1; V gene: TRBV4-1; CDR3 DNA: TGCGCCAGCAGCCTCGACAGGGAAGGGAACTACAATGAGCAGTTCTTC; CDR3 protein: CASSLDREGNYNEQFF
clone size: -; D gene: -; J gene: TRBJ2-7; V gene: TRBV28; CDR3 DNA: TGTGCCAGCAGTTTAATTACAGGGTACGAGCAGTACTTC; CDR3 protein: CASSLITGYEQYF
clone size: -; D gene: -; J gene: TRBJ1-3; V gene: TRBV6-1; CDR3 DNA: TGTGCCAGCAGTGAAAGGGCAGAGCTAACTGGAAACACCATATATTTT; CDR3 protein: CASSERAELTGNTIYF
clone size: -; D gene: -; J gene: TRBJ1-2; V gene: TRBV27; CDR3 DNA: TGTGCCAGCAGTTTAAGCGTTTCAGCAGGGGACTATGGCTACACCTTC; CDR3 protein: CASSLSVSAGDYGYTF
clone size: -; D gene: -; J gene: TRBJ2-7; V gene: TRBV30; CDR3 DNA: TGTGCCTGGAGTGAGGAGGGCTACGAGCAGTACTTC; CDR3 protein: CAWSEEGYEQYF
clone size: -; D gene: -; J gene: TRBJ2-4; V gene: TRBV21-1; CDR3 DNA: TGTGCCCCCGAAACCACAGGGAGGGGCATTCAGTACTTC; CDR3 protein: CAPETTGRGIQYF
clone size: -; D gene: -; J gene: TRBJ2-1; V gene: TRBV9; CDR3 DNA: TGTGCCAGCAGCGTAGTTTCGGGAGTGGTTGGAAATGAGCAGTTCTTC; CDR3 protein: CASSVVSGVVGNEQFF
clone size: once; D gene: TRBD1; J gene: TRBJ1-5; V gene: TRBV19; CDR3 DNA: TGTGCCAGTAGCACACAGGGGGTACTCAATCAGCCCCAGCATTTT; CDR3 protein: CASSTQGVLNQPQHF
clone size: -; D gene: -; J gene: TRBJ1-3; V gene: TRBV5-1; CDR3 DNA: TGCGCCAGCAGCCCAACGGCAGCCCACTCTGGAAACACCATATATTTT; CDR3 protein: CASSPTAAHSGNTIYF
clone size: -; D gene: -; J gene: TRBJ2-6; V gene: TRBV7-6; CDR3 DNA: TGTGCCAGCAGGGCAAGCTTAGAAGCCAACGTCCTGACTTTC; CDR3 protein: CASRASLEANVLTF
clone size: -; D gene: -; J gene: TRBJ1-2; V gene: TRBV7-9; CDR3 DNA: TGTGCCAGCAGCTTAGTCGGGGAAAACTATGGCTACACCTTC; CDR3 protein: CASSLVGENYGYTF
clone size: -; D gene: -; J gene: TRBJ2-3; V gene: TRBV19; CDR3 DNA: TGTGCCAGTAGTATAACAGATACGCAGTATTTT; CDR3 protein: CASSITDTQYF
clone size: -; D gene: -; J gene: TRBJ1-2; V gene: TRBV18; CDR3 DNA: TGTGCCAGCGGACGCGAGGCTTACGACTATGGCTACACCTTC; CDR3 protein: CASGREAYDYGYTF
clone size: -; D gene: -; J gene: TRBJ1-1; V gene: TRBV19; CDR3 DNA: TGTGCCAGTAGGGTGGGGGAGGGTGGCACTGAAGCTTTCTTT; CDR3 protein: CASRVGEGGTEAFF
clone size: -; D gene: -; J gene: TRBJ2-7; V gene: TRBV7-9; CDR3 DNA: TGTGCCAGCAGCCCTAGCGGACAGGGAAGATACGAGCAGTACTTC; CDR3 protein: CASSPSGQGRYEQYF
clone size: -; D gene: -; J gene: TRBJ1-5; V gene: TRBV28; CDR3 DNA: TGTGCCAGCAGAGGACAGCTCAATCAGCCCCAGCATTTT; CDR3 protein: CASRGQLNQPQHF
clone size: -; D gene: TRBD2; J gene: TRBJ2-7; V gene: TRBV5-6; CDR3 DNA: TGTGCCAGCAGCCTCATAGCGGGAGGGGATAGGTACGAGCAGTACTTC; CDR3 protein: CASSLIAGGDRYEQYF
clone size: -; D gene: TRBD2; J gene: TRBJ2-7; V gene: TRBV6-5; CDR3 DNA: TGTGCCAGCAGCCCGGGACTAGCGGGATCCGAGCAGTACTTC; CDR3 protein: CASSPGLAGSEQYF
clone size: -; D gene: TRBD1; J gene: TRBJ2-3; V gene: TRBV11-3; CDR3 DNA: TGTGCCAGCAGCTTGCGGACAGGGGCGACAGATACGCAGTATTTT; CDR3 protein: CASSLRTGATDTQYF